This T cell receptor beta chain was retrieved from a study of CD8+ T cells in alopecia areata. As part of sample collection, lesional scalp punch biopsies and peripheral blood were taken from alopecia areata patients. RNA was isolated and reverse transcribed to cDNA, the sequencing template. TCRdb's copy holds only in-frame clones and misses some; the assay was immunoSEQ multiplex PCR. The table lists 12,000 or so clones, about 60% of them singletons. V gave up 0 bases and J gave up 5 bases, with 7 bases separating them. Germline CDR1 and CDR2: SGHAT and FQNNGV. The CDR3 runs 13 residues. The table lists this clone with a few counts. No antigen is known for it. Findings and caveats of the study: It was lesional scalp, especially alopecia totalis/universalis, that showed higher clonality than normal scalp.

The chain has TRBV11-2 and TRBJ2-5; D is unclear. The source is a human donor with alopecia areata. What was sequenced was skin. In nucleotides, the CDR3 is TGTGCCAGCAGCTTAGAACGTACGGAGACCCAGTACTTC. It encodes CASSLERTETQYF.